This T cell receptor (beta chain) came from a study of T cells in Graves' hyperthyroidism and ophthalmopathy. Study in general: Any treatment followed the collection of peripheral blood at initial diagnosis.

V was pared by 3 bases and J by 0 bases, with 10 bases between. The germline V gene has CDR1 MNHEY and CDR2 SVGAGI. The CDR3 spans 15 residues. Diagnoses were established using clinical symptoms, serum thyroxine and TRAb, thyroid ultrasound and orbital computed tomography. The source of the PBMCs was around 9 ml of fresh peripheral blood. Amplified TCR beta CDR3 regions derived from RNA transcripts. In the first-round RT-PCR of the TCR CDR3, the HTBI primer set was used. MiXCR, applied by TCRdb to the multiplex PCR reads, yields one record per CDR3 protein. The profile covers about 290,000 distinct CDR3 sequences, with around 15% appearing a single time and about 51% taken by the ten largest.

The sample taken for sequencing was blood. This TCR derives from a woman aged 55-69 years with Graves' ophthalmopathy. The V call is TRBV6-5, the J call TRBJ2-3; maybe TRBD2 (5 bases). CDR3 DNA: TGTGCCAGCAGTTATCGAGCGGATAGCACAGATACGCAGTATTTT. Translating it yields CASSYRADSTDTQYF.